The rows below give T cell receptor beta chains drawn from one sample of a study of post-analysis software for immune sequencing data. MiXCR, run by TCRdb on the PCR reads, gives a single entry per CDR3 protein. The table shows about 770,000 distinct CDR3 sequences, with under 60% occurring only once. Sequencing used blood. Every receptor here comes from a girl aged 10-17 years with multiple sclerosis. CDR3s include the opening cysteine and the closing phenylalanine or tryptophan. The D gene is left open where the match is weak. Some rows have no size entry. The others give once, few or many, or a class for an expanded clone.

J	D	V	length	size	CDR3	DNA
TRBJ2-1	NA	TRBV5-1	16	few	CASSYRREAPIDEQFF	TGCGCCAGCAGCTATCGGAGGGAGGCCCCTATTGATGAGCAGTTCTTC
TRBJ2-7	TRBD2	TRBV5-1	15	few	CASSLDGGSSYEQYF	TGCGCCAGCAGCTTGGACGGCGGGAGCTCCTACGAGCAGTACTTC
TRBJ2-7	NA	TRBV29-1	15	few	CSVAIRAGSLGEQYF	TGCAGCGTTGCCATAAGGGCAGGGAGTTTGGGCGAGCAGTACTTC
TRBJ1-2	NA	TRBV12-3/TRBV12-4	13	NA	CASSSAPGDGYTF	TGTGCCAGCAGTTCAGCCCCGGGCGATGGCTACACCTTC
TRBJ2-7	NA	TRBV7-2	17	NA	CASSFRPLGGAGYEQYF	TGTGCCAGCAGCTTCAGGCCGCTAGGGGGCGCGGGATACGAGCAGTACTTC
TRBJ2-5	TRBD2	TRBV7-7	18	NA	CASSPGTSAGGGQETQYF	TGTGCTAGCAGCCCAGGGACTAGCGCTGGGGGCGGCCAAGAGACCCAGTACTTC
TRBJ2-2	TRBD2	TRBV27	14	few	CASSLGEGTGELFF	TGTGCCAGCAGTTTAGGGGAGGGCACCGGGGAGCTGTTTTTT
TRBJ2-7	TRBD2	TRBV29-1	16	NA	CSVRSPTSGGDNEQYF	TGCAGCGTGCGCTCACCTACTAGCGGGGGGGACAATGAGCAGTACTTC
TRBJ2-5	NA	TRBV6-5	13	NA	CASSYSGDRPQYF	TGTGCCAGCAGTTACTCGGGGGATAGGCCCCAGTACTTC
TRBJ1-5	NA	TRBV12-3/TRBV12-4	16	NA	CASSFGVPGLGQPQHF	TGTGCCAGCAGTTTCGGGGTCCCAGGGTTAGGTCAGCCCCAGCATTTT
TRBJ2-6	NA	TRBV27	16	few	CASSLSLSSGANVLTF	TGTGCCAGCAGTTTAAGTCTCAGCTCTGGGGCCAACGTCCTGACTTTC
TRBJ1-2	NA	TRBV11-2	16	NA	CASSPADQPPNYGYTF	TGTGCCAGCAGCCCGGCAGACCAACCACCTAACTATGGCTACACCTTC
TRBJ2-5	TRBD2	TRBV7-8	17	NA	CASSVHLAGPLKETQYF	TGTGCCAGCAGCGTACATCTAGCGGGGCCACTAAAAGAGACCCAGTACTTC
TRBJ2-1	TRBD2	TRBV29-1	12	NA	CSVGLGRGEQFF	TGCAGCGTTGGACTAGGGAGGGGTGAGCAGTTCTTC
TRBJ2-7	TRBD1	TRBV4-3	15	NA	CASSLLTGGFHEQYF	TGCGCCAGCAGCCTCTTAACAGGGGGCTTCCACGAGCAGTACTTC
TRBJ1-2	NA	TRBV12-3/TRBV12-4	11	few	CASAVGDGYTF	TGTGCCAGCGCCGTGGGCGACGGCTACACCTTC
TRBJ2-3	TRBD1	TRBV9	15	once	CASSLTTGAADTQYF	TGTGCCAGCAGCCTTACGACAGGGGCGGCGGATACGCAGTATTTT
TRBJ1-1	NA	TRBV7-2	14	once	CASSLEGQGGSAFF	TGTGCCAGCAGCTTAGAAGGGCAGGGAGGGAGCGCTTTCTTT
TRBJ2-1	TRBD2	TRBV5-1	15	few	CASSFGTSGIYEQFF	TGCGCCAGCAGCTTCGGGACTAGCGGGATCTATGAGCAGTTCTTC
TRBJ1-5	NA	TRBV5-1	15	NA	CASSLYPGTDQPQHF	TGCGCCAGCAGCTTGTATCCAGGGACGGATCAGCCCCAGCATTTT
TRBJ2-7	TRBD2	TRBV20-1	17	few	CSATGLAGGPDTYEQYF	TGCAGTGCTACGGGACTAGCGGGAGGGCCGGATACTTACGAGCAGTACTTC
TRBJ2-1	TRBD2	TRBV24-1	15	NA	CATSDGLAGVNEQFF	TGTGCCACCAGTGATGGGCTAGCGGGAGTCAATGAGCAGTTCTTC
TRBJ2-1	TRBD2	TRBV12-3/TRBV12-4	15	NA	CASTSNSGAYNEQFF	TGTGCCAGCACCTCTAATAGCGGGGCCTACAATGAGCAGTTCTTC
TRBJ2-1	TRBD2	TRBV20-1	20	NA	CSARYADHASGRTSWNEQFF	TGCAGTGCTAGATATGCAGATCACGCTAGCGGGAGGACCTCATGGAATGAGCAGTTCTTC
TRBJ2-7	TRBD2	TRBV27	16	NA	CASSLEPGLAGDEQYF	TGTGCCAGCAGTTTGGAGCCGGGACTAGCGGGAGACGAGCAGTACTTC
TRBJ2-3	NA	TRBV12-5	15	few	CASGPAVGSRDTQYF	TGTGCTAGTGGTCCCGCGGTAGGGAGCAGGGATACGCAGTATTTT
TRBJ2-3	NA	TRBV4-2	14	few	CASSQEPVWDTQYF	TGTGCCAGCAGCCAAGAGCCAGTGTGGGATACGCAGTATTTT
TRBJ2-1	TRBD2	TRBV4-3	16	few	CASSHFLAGAGNEQFF	TGCGCCAGCAGCCATTTCCTAGCGGGAGCTGGTAATGAGCAGTTCTTC
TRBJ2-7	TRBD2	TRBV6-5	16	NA	CASSYSNLAGVNEQYF	TGTGCCAGCAGTTACTCGAACTTAGCGGGAGTTAACGAGCAGTACTTC
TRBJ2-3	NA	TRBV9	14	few	CASSVEGATDTQYF	TGTGCCAGCAGCGTTGAGGGAGCTACAGATACGCAGTATTTT
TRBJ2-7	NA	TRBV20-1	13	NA	CSALESGSYEQYF	TGCAGTGCGCTCGAAAGCGGGTCCTACGAGCAGTACTTC
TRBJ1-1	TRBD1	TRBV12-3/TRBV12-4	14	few	CASSYRGLNTEAFF	TGTGCCAGCAGTTACAGGGGTTTGAACACTGAAGCTTTCTTT
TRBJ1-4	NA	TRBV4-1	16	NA	CASSQDPGRRNEKLFF	TGCGCCAGCAGCCAAGATCCGGGTAGGAGGAATGAAAAACTGTTTTTT
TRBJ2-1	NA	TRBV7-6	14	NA	CASSLLGDGNEQFF	TGTGCCAGCAGTCTCTTGGGGGACGGCAATGAGCAGTTCTTC
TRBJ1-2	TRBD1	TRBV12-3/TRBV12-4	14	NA	CASNDRGHSYGYTF	TGTGCCAGCAATGACAGGGGACATTCCTATGGCTACACCTTC
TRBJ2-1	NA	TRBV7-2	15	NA	CASSLAGQQLYEQFF	TGTGCCAGCAGCTTAGCTGGCCAACAACTCTATGAGCAGTTCTTC
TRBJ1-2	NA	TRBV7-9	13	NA	CASSLDGPSSYTF	TGTGCCAGCAGCTTAGATGGGCCATCCAGCTACACCTTC
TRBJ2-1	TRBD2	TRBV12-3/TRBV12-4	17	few	CASSSLTSVPPGNEQFF	TGTGCCAGCAGTTCCCTGACTAGCGTCCCGCCGGGCAATGAGCAGTTCTTC
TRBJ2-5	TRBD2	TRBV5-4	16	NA	CASSLGTGGSRETQYF	TGTGCCAGCAGCTTGGGGACGGGGGGAAGTAGGGAGACCCAGTACTTC
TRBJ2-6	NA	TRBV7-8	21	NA	CASSYNKGHQGPPSGANVLTF	TGTGCCAGCAGCTACAATAAGGGACACCAAGGACCCCCCTCTGGGGCCAACGTCCTGACTTTC
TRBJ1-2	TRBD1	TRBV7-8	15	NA	CASSDDGQGGYGYTF	TGTGCCAGCAGCGACGACGGACAGGGAGGCTATGGCTACACCTTC
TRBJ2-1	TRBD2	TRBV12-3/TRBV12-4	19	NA	CASSFTAGLAGETYNEQFF	TGTGCCAGCAGTTTTACAGCCGGGCTAGCGGGAGAAACCTACAATGAGCAGTTCTTC
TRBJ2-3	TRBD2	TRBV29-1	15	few	CSVATSGSRGDTQYF	TGCAGCGTTGCGACTAGCGGGAGTCGTGGAGATACGCAGTATTTT
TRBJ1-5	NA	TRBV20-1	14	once	CSASLLDSNQPQHF	TGCAGTGCTAGTTTGTTGGATAGCAATCAGCCCCAGCATTTT
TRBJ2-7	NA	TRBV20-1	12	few	CSARDLGFEQYF	TGCAGTGCTAGAGATCTCGGATTCGAGCAGTACTTC
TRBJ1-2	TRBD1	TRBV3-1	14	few	CASSPRGLGYGYTF	TGTGCCAGCAGCCCAAGGGGGCTGGGCTATGGCTACACCTTC
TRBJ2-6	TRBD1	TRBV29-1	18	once	CSVEEGTEILSGANVLTF	TGCAGCGTTGAAGAAGGGACAGAAATCCTCTCTGGGGCCAACGTCCTGACTTTC
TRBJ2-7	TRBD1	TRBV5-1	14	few	CASRYRTGFYEQYF	TGCGCCAGCAGATACCGGACAGGGTTTTACGAGCAGTACTTC
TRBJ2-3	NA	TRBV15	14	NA	CATSTGPSTDTQYF	TGTGCCACCAGCACAGGGCCTAGCACAGATACGCAGTATTTT
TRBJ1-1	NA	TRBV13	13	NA	CASSLGLYTEAFF	TGTGCCAGCAGCTTAGGCCTCTACACTGAAGCTTTCTTT
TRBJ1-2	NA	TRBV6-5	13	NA	CASKMGAKDGYTF	TGTGCCAGCAAAATGGGGGCTAAGGATGGCTACACCTTC
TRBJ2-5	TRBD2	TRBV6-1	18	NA	CASSEWGLSSGSEETQYF	TGTGCCAGCAGTGAATGGGGACTATCTAGCGGGAGCGAGGAGACCCAGTACTTC
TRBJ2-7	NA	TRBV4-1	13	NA	CASSQEVDYELYF	TGCGCCAGCAGCCAAGAAGTGGACTACGAGCTGTACTTC
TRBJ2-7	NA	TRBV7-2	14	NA	CASSTAGWDYEQYF	TGTGCCAGCAGCACCGCGGGGTGGGACTACGAGCAGTACTTC
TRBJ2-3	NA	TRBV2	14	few	CASREGRDTDTQYF	TGTGCCAGCAGGGAAGGACGGGACACAGATACGCAGTATTTT